The T cell receptor beta chain under discussion was sequenced for a study of blood T cell repertoires in COVID-19. Overall study context: COVID-19 samples, acute and convalescent, were from the United States, Italy and Spain. PBMCs, B-cell-depleted T cells, or T cells were the source of the cDNA or gDNA that made up the material.

As processed by the authors: Reference gene primer amplification gave estimated nucleated cell counts. Sequencing was performed with immunoSEQ multiplex PCR; in TCRdb, only in-frame clones are kept and a portion is missing. V, J and clone size reflect that table, while D and trimming were determined from the DNA. The sample contains about 74,000 clones, nearly 90% of which appear only once. Sample: peripheral blood. This sequence was found in a man between 70 and 80 years old with active or convalescent COVID-19.

Here the CDR3 DNA reads TGCGCCAGCAGCTTAGGGACAGGGGGCACTGAAGCTTTCTTT. Translated, it gives CASSLGTGGTEAFF. The chain employs TRBV5-1 and TRBJ1-1; TRBD1 agrees at 11 bases. Germline CDR1 reads SGHRS; CDR2 reads YFSETQ. V gave up 2 bases and J gave up 4 bases; unmatched junction bases: 1. The CDR3 loop spans 14 amino acids.